Listed here are 9 T cell receptor beta chains from one sample, sequenced in a study of PD-1 blockade in mismatch repair-deficient tumors listed by TCRdb under 2017. The method behind the library was the immunoSEQ multiplex PCR assay. TCRdb mirrors the immuneACCESS table, restricted to in-frame sequences. Some clones are absent from its copies; in checked studies, under half trace to an unresolved V gene, and the reason for the others is unknown. The sample table lists 50,000 to 75,000 clones, more than 70% of them with a count of one. The ten largest clones capture roughly 13% of the sample. The sample here was peripheral blood, taken 52 weeks after starting pembrolizumab. These receptors came from an adult with mismatch repair-deficient cancer.

This CDR3 is CASRPSTGGTDTQYF. The CDR3 DNA follows: TGTGCCAGCAGGCCCTCTACAGGGGGCACAGATACGCAGTATTTT. The chain recombines TRBV14 with TRBJ2-3; 7 nucleotides match TRBD1. The CDR3 is made up of 15 amino acids. Unmatched junction bases numbered 7, after V lost 6 bases and J lost 1 base. CDR1 and CDR2 from the germline V gene are SGHDN and FVKESK.

V is TRBV30 and J is TRBJ2-1, with a possible D match to TRBD2 (6 bases). From germline, CDR1 is GTSNPN and CDR2 SVGIG (reference sequence). V was cut by 3 bases and J by 5 bases, with 11 bases left in between. This CDR3 is built from 13 residues. CDR3 residues: CAWRVPGDNEQFF. CDR3 nucleotides: TGTGCCTGGAGGGTGCCGGGGGACAATGAGCAGTTCTTC.

This clone was found once. The chain joins TRBV7-2 to TRBJ2-2; 16 nucleotides line up with TRBD2. The ends lost 5 bases at V and 8 bases at J; junction bases unmatched: 2. The CDR3 totals 15 residues. Germline V CDR1 and CDR2: SGHTA, FQGNSA. CDR3 coding DNA: TGTGCCAGCAGCGCGGGACTAGCGGGAGGGGGGGAGCTGTTTTTT. Translating it yields CASSAGLAGGGELFF. The full variable domain, its missing parts supplied by reference TRBV7-2 and TRBJ2-2, is GAGVSQSPSNKVTEKGKDVELRCDPISGHTALYWYRQSLGQGLEFLIYFQGNSAPDKSGLPSDRFSAERTGGSVSTLTIQRTQQEDSAVYLCASSAGLAGGGELFFGEGSRLTVL.

The V gene is TRBV5-1, the J gene TRBJ1-1, with TRBD1 as a possible D gene (5 bases). The germline V and J ends were trimmed by 4 bases and 6 bases, with 10 bases remaining between them. Germline V gene data show CDR1 as SGHRS and CDR2 as YFSETQ. This CDR3 is built from 12 residues. For the CDR3, the DNA is TGCGCCAGCAGCCCGGGGGTGGCTGAAGCTTTCTTT. Encoded protein: CASSPGVAEAFF.

This chain's CDR3 is CASSLYRDSRKEAQYF. The CDR3 coding sequence is TGTGCCAGCAGCTTATACCGGGACAGTAGGAAGGAGGCCCAGTACTTC. The chain combines TRBV7-2 with TRBJ2-5; 7 positions agree with TRBD1. V trimming: 2 bases; J trimming: 9 bases; junction bases outside the gene matches: 15. Germline lookup yields CDR1 SGHTA and CDR2 FQGNSA. This CDR3 spans 16 amino acids. Looking up the rest from reference TRBV7-2 and TRBJ2-5 gives the full variable domain: GAGVSQSPSNKVTEKGKDVELRCDPISGHTALYWYRQSLGQGLEFLIYFQGNSAPDKSGLPSDRFSAERTGGSVSTLTIQRTQQEDSAVYLCASSLYRDSRKEAQYFGPGTRLLVL.

The genes are TRBV9 and TRBJ2-1; D gene unclear. In germline, CDR1 is SGDLS, CDR2 YYNGEE. With 0 bases removed from V and 10 bases from J, the gap between germline ends came to 8 bases. CDR3 length equals 12 residues. DNA of the CDR3: TGTGCCAGCAGCGTAGATGTGGGGGAGCAGTTCTTC. It specifies CASSVDVGEQFF.

The V gene is TRBV2, the J gene TRBJ2-3; no clear D gene. In germline, CDR1 is SNHLY, CDR2 FYNNEI. V was pared by 1 base and J by 6 bases, with 11 bases between. The CDR3 consists of 14 residues. The CDR3 coding sequence is TGTGCCAGCAGTGAAGGCTTAGCTGTTGATACGCAGTATTTT. Amino acid sequence: CASSEGLAVDTQYF.

The chain carries TRBV29-1 and TRBJ2-7; 7 bases line up with TRBD1. Per the germline V gene, CDR1 is SQVTM and CDR2 is ANQGSEA. The CDR3 contains 12 residues. The junction had 3 bases not matched to a gene; V was cut back by 4 bases and J by 3 bases. The CDR3 coding sequence is TGCAGCGTTGGGGGACAGAACTACGAGCAGTACTTC. Translated, it gives CSVGGQNYEQYF.

The chain recombines TRBV7-6 with TRBJ2-2, with D unclear. This CDR3 is 15 amino acids long. The ends were cut back, 0 bases at V and 6 bases at J, with 11 bases in the middle. Germline values: CDR1 SGHVS, CDR2 FNYEAQ. The CDR3 reads CASSLAIRGSGELFF. Here the CDR3 DNA reads TGTGCCAGCAGCTTAGCGATTCGAGGATCCGGGGAGCTGTTTTTT. Full variable domain (outside the CDR3, taken from reference TRBV7-6 and TRBJ2-2): GAGVSQSPRYKVTKRGQDVALRCDPISGHVSLYWYRQALGQGPEFLTYFNYEAQQDKSGLPNDRFSAERPEGSISTLTIQRTEQRDSAMYRCASSLAIRGSGELFFGEGSRLTVL.